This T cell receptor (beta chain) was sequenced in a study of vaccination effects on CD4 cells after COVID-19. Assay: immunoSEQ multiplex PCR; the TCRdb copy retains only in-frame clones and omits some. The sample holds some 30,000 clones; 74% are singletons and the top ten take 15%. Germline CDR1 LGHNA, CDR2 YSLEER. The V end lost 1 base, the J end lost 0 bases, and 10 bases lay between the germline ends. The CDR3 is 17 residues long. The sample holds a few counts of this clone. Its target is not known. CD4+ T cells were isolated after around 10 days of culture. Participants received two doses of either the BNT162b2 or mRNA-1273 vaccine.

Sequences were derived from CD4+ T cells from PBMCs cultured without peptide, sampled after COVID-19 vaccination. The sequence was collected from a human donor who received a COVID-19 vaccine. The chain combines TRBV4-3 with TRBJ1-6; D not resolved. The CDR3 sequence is CASSQAEASSYNSPLHF. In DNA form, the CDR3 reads TGCGCCAGCAGCCAAGCTGAGGCTAGCTCCTATAATTCACCCCTCCACTTT.